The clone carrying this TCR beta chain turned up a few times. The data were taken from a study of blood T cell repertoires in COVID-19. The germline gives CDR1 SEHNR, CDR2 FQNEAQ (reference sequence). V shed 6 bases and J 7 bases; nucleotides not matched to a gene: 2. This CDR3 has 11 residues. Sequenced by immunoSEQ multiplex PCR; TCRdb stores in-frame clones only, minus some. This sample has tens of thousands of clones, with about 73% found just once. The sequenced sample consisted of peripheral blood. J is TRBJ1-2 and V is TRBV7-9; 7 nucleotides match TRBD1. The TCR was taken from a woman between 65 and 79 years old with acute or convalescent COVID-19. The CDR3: CASSNRGGYTF. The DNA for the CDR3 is TGTGCCAGCAGTAACAGGGGTGGCTACACCTTC.